A single sample gave rise to the 5 T cell receptor beta chains below, sequenced in a study of T cells in tuberculosis. Profiled with immunoSEQ multiplex PCR; TCRdb holds only in-frame clones, not every one. The table shows 50,000 to 65,000 clones, with approximately 91% occurring only once. Sorting used thawed, overnight-rested PBMC stained with anti-CD3, a viability dye and GMM-loaded CD1B tetramer. The CD1B tetramers carried C32 glucose monomycolate purified from Rhodococcus equi. Material for sequencing was CD1b-GMM tetramer-negative cells sorted from PBMCs. These receptors all stem from an adult woman with latent tuberculosis.

The gene calls are TRBV7-2 and TRBJ1-6; D gene unclear. V was clipped by 0 bases and J by 6 bases, with 12 bases between them. CDR3 length equals 16 residues. Germline CDR1 is SGHTA and CDR2 is FQGNSA. CDR3 region: CASSLAPAGANSPLHF. CDR3 sequence (DNA): TGTGCCAGCAGCTTAGCCCCGGCAGGCGCTAATTCACCCCTCCACTTT.

The genes are TRBV5-6 and TRBJ1-5; no clear D gene. Germline loops: CDR1 SGHDT, CDR2 YYEEEE. V dropped 1 base and J dropped 1 base, with 12 bases sitting between them. The CDR3 is 16 amino acids. CDR3 sequence reads: CASSLLDGDSNQPQHF. CDR3 coding DNA: TGTGCCAGCAGCTTGCTAGACGGAGACAGCAATCAGCCCCAGCATTTT.

The chain has TRBV5-1 and TRBJ2-7; D might be TRBD1 (6 bases). Germline CDR1 is SGHRS and CDR2 is YFSETQ. The CDR3 is made up of 13 amino acids. The germline V and J ends were trimmed by 2 bases and 3 bases, with 9 bases remaining between them. The CDR3 DNA sequence: TGCGCCAGCAGCTTAGGGGACAACTACGAGCAGTACTTC. Protein: CASSLGDNYEQYF.

The chain recombines TRBV28 with TRBJ1-1; D remains ambiguous. There are 15 residues in the CDR3. Trimming removed 1 base at V and 0 bases at J, with 9 bases between. Per the germline V gene, CDR1 is MDHEN and CDR2 is SYDVKM. The CDR3 DNA sequence: TGTGCCAGCAGTTTATTGAGGGAAATGAACACTGAAGCTTTCTTT. It is translated as CASSLLREMNTEAFF.

This sequence joins TRBV14 and TRBJ1-5; no clear D gene. CDR3 length: 13 amino acids. V lost 2 bases and J 4 bases, leaving 6 bases between the germline ends. Germline CDR1 is SGHDN and CDR2 is FVKESK. The DNA for the CDR3 is TGTGCCAGCAGCCAAACTTTTAATCAGCCCCAGCATTTT. Protein: CASSQTFNQPQHF.